The 18 T cell receptor beta chains below all came from one sample that was sequenced in a study of T cell changes during pregnancy in multiple sclerosis. TCRdb's copy holds only in-frame clones and misses some; the assay was immunoSEQ multiplex PCR. The sample lists roughly 71,000 clones; 80% to 95% were seen once. The sample consisted of peripheral blood, taken in the first trimester of pregnancy. The receptors come from a female donor in good health, enrolled as a control in a pregnancy study.

This clone is a singleton in its sample. The chain joins TRBV7-8 to TRBJ2-1; 7 nucleotides agree with TRBD2. Trimming at V came to 8 bases and at J to 3 bases, leaving 10 bases not matched to a gene. Germline lookup yields CDR1 SGHVS and CDR2 FQNEAQ. This CDR3 is built from 15 residues. The CDR3 DNA is TGTGCCAGCGCCTTAGTGGGCGGGAGCTACAATGAGCAGTTCTTC. It translates to CASALVGGSYNEQFF.

J is TRBJ1-5 and V is TRBV5-5; D call uncertain. Trimming left V 2 bases short and J 5 bases short, with 8 bases between. CDR1 is SGHKS and CDR2 is YYEKEE in the germline V gene (reference sequence). CDR3 length: 13 amino acids. The CDR3, as DNA: TGTGCCAGCAGCTTAACTCCCGATCAGCCCCAGCATTTT. It specifies CASSLTPDQPQHF.

This chain links TRBV28 with TRBJ2-1, with TRBD2 as a possible D gene (5 bases). V dropped 7 bases and J dropped 0 bases, with 10 bases sitting between them. This CDR3 has 14 amino acids. Germline CDR1 reads MDHEN; CDR2 reads SYDVKM. The CDR3 region has the DNA TGTGCCAGCAATACAGACTACTCCTACAATGAGCAGTTCTTC. Amino acids: CASNTDYSYNEQFF. Using reference TRBV28 and TRBJ2-1 for the parts outside the CDR3, the full variable domain is DVKVTQSSRYLVKRTGEKVFLECVQDMDHENMFWYRQDPGLGLRLIYFSYDVKMKEKGDIPEGYSVSREKKERFSLILESASTNQTSMYLCASNTDYSYNEQFFGPGTRLTVL.

The chain has TRBV6-5 and TRBJ2-7; D remains unclear. The CDR3 consists of 13 residues. Trimming pared 6 bases from V and 2 bases from J, leaving 11 bases between. Germline CDR1 is MNHEY and CDR2 is SVGAGI. CDR3 in amino acids: CASSPTAAYEQYF. The CDR3 DNA reads as TGTGCCAGCAGCCCAACAGCAGCCTACGAGCAGTACTTC.

This chain joins TRBV10-3 and TRBJ2-1, with 8 bases matching TRBD2. CDR3 length: 16 residues. V was pared by 3 bases and J by 4 bases, with 8 bases of the junction left unmatched. CDR1 is ENHRY and CDR2 is SYGVKD in the germline V gene. The DNA of the CDR3 is TGTGCCATCAGTGATTTCCGGGAGGGCCGGTACAATGAGCAGTTCTTC. It yields the protein CAISDFREGRYNEQFF.

The rearrangement joins TRBV2 to TRBJ1-4; D call uncertain. Looked up from germline, CDR1 is SNHLY and CDR2 is FYNNEI. There are 13 residues in the CDR3. Between the trimmed V and J ends, which lost 6 bases and 4 bases, there was a span of 9 bases. CDR3 bases: TGTGCCAGCAGCTACGAATTTAATGAAAAACTGTTTTTT. It yields the protein CASSYEFNEKLFF.

The count of this clone is one. The CDR3 ends on some other residue instead of the conserved phenylalanine or tryptophan, so this is likely a read error. No DNA is shown, since the ends of the CDR3 on it are uncertain; the CDR3 is the one TCRdb lists. V usage is TRBV15 and J usage is TRBJ2-6; the table calls TRBD1, which could not be checked here. From germline, CDR1 is LNHNV and CDR2 YYDKDF (reference sequence). The CDR3 is made up of 12 amino acids, end residues included. CDR3 sequence: CATSFSERCDKV.

The J gene is TRBJ2-3, the V gene TRBV29-1, with D perhaps matching TRBD1 (5 bases). The length of the CDR3 is 14 residues. V lost 1 base, J lost 1 base, and 9 bases lay in between. The germline V gene has CDR1 SQVTM and CDR2 ANQGSEA. The CDR3 region has the DNA TGCAGCGTTGAAGTTGGACACGGCACAGATACGCAGTATTTT. This encodes CSVEVGHGTDTQYF.

The chain has TRBV5-1 and TRBJ2-2; 14 bases agree with TRBD2. This CDR3 comprises 20 residues. With 9 bases clipped from V and 4 bases from J, the junction kept 20 bases outside the gene matches. Per germline, CDR1 SGHRS and CDR2 YFSETQ. CDR3 residues: CATNEKPGLAGVGGTGELFF. Written as DNA, the CDR3 is TGCGCCACCAACGAGAAACCGGGACTAGCGGGAGTAGGCGGCACCGGGGAGCTGTTTTTT.

This clone came up a few times. The chain combines TRBV29-1 with TRBJ1-1, with D unresolved. The CDR3 has 11 amino acids. The ends were cut back, 4 bases at V and 5 bases at J, with 8 bases in the middle. Per the germline V gene, CDR1 is SQVTM and CDR2 is ANQGSEA. The CDR3 DNA reads TGCAGCGTTGCCAGGAATACTGAAGCTTTCTTT. It specifies CSVARNTEAFF.

This sequence joins TRBV6-1 and TRBJ2-5, with 10 positions matching TRBD1. Trimming took 3 bases from V and 0 from J; bases not matched to a gene: 4. The CDR3 has 16 amino acids. The V gene's germline CDR1 is MNHNS and CDR2 SASEGT. The CDR3 region has the DNA TGTGCCAGCAGTGAGGACGGGACAGGGGACCAAGAGACCCAGTACTTC. Protein sequence: CASSEDGTGDQETQYF.

V and J are TRBV5-1 and TRBJ2-3, with TRBD2 matching over 12 bases. V was pared by 0 bases and J by 0 bases, with 2 bases of the junction left unmatched. The germline CDR1 and CDR2 sequences are SGHRS and YFSETQ. This CDR3 has 17 amino acids. The CDR3 loop is CASSLAGTSGSTDTQYF. The CDR3 DNA reads TGCGCCAGCAGCTTGGCCGGGACTAGCGGGAGCACAGATACGCAGTATTTT.

The chain carries TRBV5-1 and TRBJ2-3, with 10 bases fitting TRBD2. The CDR3 totals 16 residues. J lost 2 bases, V lost 0 bases, and 3 bases had no gene match. The germline gives CDR1 SGHRS, CDR2 YFSETQ. The CDR3 loop is CASSLVAGGLTDTQYF. The CDR3 DNA follows: TGCGCCAGCAGCTTGGTAGCGGGAGGCCTCACAGATACGCAGTATTTT.

Here the CDR3 DNA reads TGTGCCAGCAGTTACTCTTCAGGGTACGATGAGCAGTACTTC. This codes for CASSYSSGYDEQYF. The chain carries TRBV6-5 and TRBJ2-7; TRBD1 is a possible D gene (5 bases). The germline V gene encodes CDR1 MNHEY and CDR2 SVGAGI. V lost 0 bases and J lost 7, with 13 bases in between. CDR3 length: 14 residues.

The rearrangement uses TRBV15 and TRBJ1-4; maybe TRBD1 (5 bases). The CDR3 loop spans 13 amino acids. The germline V gene encodes CDR1 LNHNV and CDR2 YYDKDF (reference sequence). Trimming stripped 0 bases from V and 8 bases from J, with 7 bases between. CDR3 DNA sequence: TGTGCCACCAGCAGAGATAAGGGGGAAAAACTGTTTTTT. It specifies CATSRDKGEKLFF. The entire variable domain, with the rest obtained from reference TRBV15 and TRBJ1-4, is as follows: DAMVIQNPRYQVTQFGKPVTLSCSQTLNHNVMYWYQQKSSQAPKLLFHYYDKDFNNEADTPDNFQSRRPNTSFCFLDIRSPGLGDTAMYLCATSRDKGEKLFFGSGTQLSVL.

This clone was counted a single time. The chain is built from TRBV15 and TRBJ2-1, with D possibly being TRBD2 (6 bases). Between the trimmed V and J ends, which lost 8 bases and 8 bases, there was a span of 16 bases. This CDR3 contains 13 residues. Per the germline V gene, CDR1 is LNHNV and CDR2 is YYDKDF (reference sequence). Written as DNA, the CDR3 is TGTGCCACCGCTTTAGAGGGGAGGCATGAGCAGTTCTTC. Encoded protein: CATALEGRHEQFF.

This sequence joins TRBV18 and TRBJ2-5; D not resolved. This CDR3 contains 13 residues. The V end was cut by 0 bases, the J end by 5 bases, with 7 bases between. Per germline, CDR1 KGHSH and CDR2 LQKENI. The CDR3 nucleotides read TGTGCCAGCTCACCACCGTCGCGGGAGACCCAGTACTTC. It yields the protein CASSPPSRETQYF.

This clone was seen more than once but under ten times. The rearrangement joins TRBV19 to TRBJ2-5; TRBD2 might be the D (5 bases). The CDR3 runs to 13 residues. Germline CDR1 and CDR2: LNHDA and SQIVND (reference sequence). Trimming stripped 5 bases from V and 5 bases from J, with 12 bases between. CDR3 amino acids: CASSLLRGETQYF. CDR3 DNA sequence: TGTGCCAGTAGTTTACTCCGAGGGGAGACCCAGTACTTC.